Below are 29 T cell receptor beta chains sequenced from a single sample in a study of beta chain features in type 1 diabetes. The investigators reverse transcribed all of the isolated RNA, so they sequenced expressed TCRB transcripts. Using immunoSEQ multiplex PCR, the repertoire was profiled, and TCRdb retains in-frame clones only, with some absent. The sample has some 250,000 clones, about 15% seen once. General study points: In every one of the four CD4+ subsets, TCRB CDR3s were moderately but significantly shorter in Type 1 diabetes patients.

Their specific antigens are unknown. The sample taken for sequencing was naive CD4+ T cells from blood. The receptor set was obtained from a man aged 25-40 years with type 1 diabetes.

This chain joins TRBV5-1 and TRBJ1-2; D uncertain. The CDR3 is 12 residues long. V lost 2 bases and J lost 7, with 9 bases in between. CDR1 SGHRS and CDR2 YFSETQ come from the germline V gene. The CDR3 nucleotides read TGCGCCAGCAGCTTTTCGGGTAGTGGCTACACCTTC. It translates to CASSFSGSGYTF.

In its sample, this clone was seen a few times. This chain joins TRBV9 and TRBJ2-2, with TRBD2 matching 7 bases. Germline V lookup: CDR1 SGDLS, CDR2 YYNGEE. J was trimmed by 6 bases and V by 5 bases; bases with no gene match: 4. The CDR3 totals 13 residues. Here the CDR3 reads CASRAGESGELFF. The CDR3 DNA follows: TGTGCCAGCAGGGCGGGGGAGTCCGGGGAGCTGTTTTTT.

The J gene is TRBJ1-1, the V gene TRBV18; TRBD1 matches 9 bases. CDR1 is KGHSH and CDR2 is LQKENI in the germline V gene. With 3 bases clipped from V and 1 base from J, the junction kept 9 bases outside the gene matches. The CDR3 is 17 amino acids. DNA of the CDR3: TGTGCCAGCTCACCCCTCCCCGGGACAGGGACGAACACTGAAGCTTTCTTT. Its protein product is CASSPLPGTGTNTEAFF.

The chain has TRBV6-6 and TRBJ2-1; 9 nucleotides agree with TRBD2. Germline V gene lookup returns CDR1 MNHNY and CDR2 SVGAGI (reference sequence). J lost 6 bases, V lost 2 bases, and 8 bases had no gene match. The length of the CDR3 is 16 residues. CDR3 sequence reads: CASSYGRGGRSNEQFF. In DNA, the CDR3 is TGTGCCAGCAGTTACGGGCGGGGGGGCCGCAGCAATGAGCAGTTCTTC.

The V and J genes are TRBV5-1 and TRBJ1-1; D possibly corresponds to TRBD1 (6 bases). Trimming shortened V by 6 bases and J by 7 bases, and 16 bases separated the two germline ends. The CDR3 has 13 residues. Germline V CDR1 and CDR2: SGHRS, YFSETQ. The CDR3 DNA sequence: TGCGCCAGCACCAATCCCGGACAGCTTGAAGCTTTCTTT. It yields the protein CASTNPGQLEAFF.

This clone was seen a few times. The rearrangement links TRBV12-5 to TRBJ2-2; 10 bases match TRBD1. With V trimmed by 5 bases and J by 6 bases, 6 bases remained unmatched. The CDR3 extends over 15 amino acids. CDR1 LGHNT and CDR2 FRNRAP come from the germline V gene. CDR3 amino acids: CASGIGTGVAGELFF. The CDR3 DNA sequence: TGTGCTAGTGGTATCGGGACAGGGGTCGCCGGGGAGCTGTTTTTT.

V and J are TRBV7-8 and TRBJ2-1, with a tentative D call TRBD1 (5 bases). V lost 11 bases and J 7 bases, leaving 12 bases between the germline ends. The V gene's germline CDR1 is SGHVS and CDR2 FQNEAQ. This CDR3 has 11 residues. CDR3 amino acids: CALLKGNEQFF. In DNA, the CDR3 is TGTGCCCTCCTAAAGGGGAATGAGCAGTTCTTC.

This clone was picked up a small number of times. The CDR3 is CASSGYGTSGYNEQFF. For the CDR3, the DNA is TGCGCCAGCAGCGGATACGGGACTAGCGGTTACAATGAGCAGTTCTTC. The chain has TRBV4-1 and TRBJ2-1, with 11 bases fitting TRBD2. Germline CDR1 is MGHRA and CDR2 is YSYEKL. The ends lost 5 bases at V and 4 bases at J; junction bases unmatched: 7. This CDR3 has 16 residues.

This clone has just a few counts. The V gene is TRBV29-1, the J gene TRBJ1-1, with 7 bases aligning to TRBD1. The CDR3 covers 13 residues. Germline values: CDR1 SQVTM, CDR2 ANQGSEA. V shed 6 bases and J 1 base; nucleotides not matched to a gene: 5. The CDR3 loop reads CSVRNRGNTEAFF. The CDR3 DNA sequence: TGCAGCGTACGAAACAGGGGGAACACTGAAGCTTTCTTT.

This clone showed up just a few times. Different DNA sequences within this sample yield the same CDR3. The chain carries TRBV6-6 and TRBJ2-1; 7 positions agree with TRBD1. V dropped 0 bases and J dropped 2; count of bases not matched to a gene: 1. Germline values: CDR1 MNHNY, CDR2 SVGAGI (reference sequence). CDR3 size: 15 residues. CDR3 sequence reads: CASSYSGTAYNEQFF. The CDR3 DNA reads TGTGCCAGCAGTTACTCTGGGACAGCCTACAATGAGCAGTTCTTC.

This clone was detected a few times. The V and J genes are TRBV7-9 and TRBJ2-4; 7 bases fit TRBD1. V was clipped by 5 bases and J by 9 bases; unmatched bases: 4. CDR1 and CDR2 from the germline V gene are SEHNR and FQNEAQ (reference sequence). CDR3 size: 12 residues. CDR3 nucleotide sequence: TGTGCCAGCAGCCTTACAGGGGCCATTCAGTACTTC. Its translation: CASSLTGAIQYF.

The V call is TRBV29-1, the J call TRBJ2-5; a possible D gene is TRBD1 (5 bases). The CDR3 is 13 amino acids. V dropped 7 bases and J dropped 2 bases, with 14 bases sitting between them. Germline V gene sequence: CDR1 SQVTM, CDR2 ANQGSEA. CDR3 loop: CSAVRQSQETQYF. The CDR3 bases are TGCAGCGCTGTAAGACAGTCGCAAGAGACCCAGTACTTC.

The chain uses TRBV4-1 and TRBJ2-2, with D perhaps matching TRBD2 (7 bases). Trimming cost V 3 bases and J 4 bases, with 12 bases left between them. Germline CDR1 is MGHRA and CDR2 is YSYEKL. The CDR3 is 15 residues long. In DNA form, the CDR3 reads TGCGCCAGCAGCCAGGGGGGGCGAGTCACCGGGGAGCTGTTTTTT. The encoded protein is CASSQGGRVTGELFF.

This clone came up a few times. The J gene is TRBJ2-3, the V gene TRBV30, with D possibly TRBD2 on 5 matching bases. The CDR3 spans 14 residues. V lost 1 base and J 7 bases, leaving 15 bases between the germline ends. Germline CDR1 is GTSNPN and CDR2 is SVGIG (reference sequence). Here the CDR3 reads CAWSGTGRTYTQYF. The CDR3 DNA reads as TGTGCCTGGAGTGGGACTGGCCGCACGTATACGCAGTATTTT.

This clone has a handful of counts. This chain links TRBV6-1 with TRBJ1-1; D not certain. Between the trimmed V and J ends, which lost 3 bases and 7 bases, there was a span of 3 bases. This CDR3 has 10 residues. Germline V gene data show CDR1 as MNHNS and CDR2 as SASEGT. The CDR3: CASSESEAFF. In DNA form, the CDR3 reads TGTGCCAGCAGTGAGAGTGAAGCTTTCTTT.

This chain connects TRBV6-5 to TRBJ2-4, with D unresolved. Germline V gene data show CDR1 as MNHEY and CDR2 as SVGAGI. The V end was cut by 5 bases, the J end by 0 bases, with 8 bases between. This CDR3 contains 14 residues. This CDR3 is CASSLLLAKNIQYF. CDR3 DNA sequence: TGTGCCAGCAGTCTATTACTAGCCAAAAACATTCAGTACTTC.

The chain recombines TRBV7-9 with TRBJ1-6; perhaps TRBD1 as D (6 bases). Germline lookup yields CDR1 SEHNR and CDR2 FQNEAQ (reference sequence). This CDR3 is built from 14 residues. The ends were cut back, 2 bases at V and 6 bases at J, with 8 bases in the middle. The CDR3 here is CASSLTRGNSPLHF. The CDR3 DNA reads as TGTGCCAGCAGCTTAACCAGGGGTAATTCACCCCTCCACTTT.

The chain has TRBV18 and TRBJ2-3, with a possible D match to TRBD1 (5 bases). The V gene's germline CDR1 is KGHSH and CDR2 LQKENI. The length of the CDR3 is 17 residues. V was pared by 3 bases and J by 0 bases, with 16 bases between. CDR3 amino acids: CASSPFERGRSTDTQYF. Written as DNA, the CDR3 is TGTGCCAGCTCACCCTTTGAAAGGGGCCGGAGCACAGATACGCAGTATTTT.

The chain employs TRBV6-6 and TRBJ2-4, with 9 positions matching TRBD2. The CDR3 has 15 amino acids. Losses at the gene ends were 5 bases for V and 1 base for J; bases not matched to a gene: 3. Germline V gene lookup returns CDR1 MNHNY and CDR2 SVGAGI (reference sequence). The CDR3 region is CASSPSGTAKNIQYF. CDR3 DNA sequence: TGTGCCAGCAGTCCTAGCGGGACCGCCAAAAACATTCAGTACTTC.

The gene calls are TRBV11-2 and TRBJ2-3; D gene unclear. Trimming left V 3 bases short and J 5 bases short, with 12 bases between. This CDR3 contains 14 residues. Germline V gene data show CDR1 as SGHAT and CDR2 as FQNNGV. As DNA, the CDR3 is TGTGCCAGCAGCTTTGAGCAGGTTGAAGATACGCAGTATTTT. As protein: CASSFEQVEDTQYF.

CDR3 residues: CASSLGLAGVDTQYF. The CDR3 coding sequence is TGTGCCAGCAGCTTAGGACTAGCGGGAGTAGATACGCAGTATTTT. The chain carries TRBV11-2 and TRBJ2-3, with 12 bases lining up with TRBD2. V lost 1 base and J lost 5; bases outside the gene matches: 1. This CDR3 contains 15 residues. Germline V CDR1 and CDR2: SGHAT, FQNNGV.

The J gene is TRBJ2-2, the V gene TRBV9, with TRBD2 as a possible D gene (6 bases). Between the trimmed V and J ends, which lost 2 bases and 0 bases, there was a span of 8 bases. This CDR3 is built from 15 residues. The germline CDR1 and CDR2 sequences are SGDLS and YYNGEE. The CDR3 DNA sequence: TGTGCCAGCAGCGTCCGGGGGTCGAACACCGGGGAGCTGTTTTTT. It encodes CASSVRGSNTGELFF.

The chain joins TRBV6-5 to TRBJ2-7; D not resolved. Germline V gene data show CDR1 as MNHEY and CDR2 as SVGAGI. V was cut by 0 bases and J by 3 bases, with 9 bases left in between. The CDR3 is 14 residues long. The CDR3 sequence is CASSYSAGSYEQYF. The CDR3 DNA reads TGTGCCAGCAGTTACTCGGCAGGCAGCTACGAGCAGTACTTC.

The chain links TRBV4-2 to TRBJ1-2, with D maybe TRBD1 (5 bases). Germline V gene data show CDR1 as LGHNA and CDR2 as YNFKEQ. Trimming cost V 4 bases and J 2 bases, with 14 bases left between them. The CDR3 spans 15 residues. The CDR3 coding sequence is TGTGCCAGCAGCCCCCGCACGGGGGAGAACTATGGCTACACCTTC. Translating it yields CASSPRTGENYGYTF.

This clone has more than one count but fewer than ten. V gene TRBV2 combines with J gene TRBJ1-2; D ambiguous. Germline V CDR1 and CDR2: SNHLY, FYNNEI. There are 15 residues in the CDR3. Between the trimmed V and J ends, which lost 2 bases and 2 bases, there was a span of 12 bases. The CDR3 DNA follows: TGTGCCAGCAGTGAACGGCTAGGCCCCAACTATGGCTACACCTTC. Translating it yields CASSERLGPNYGYTF. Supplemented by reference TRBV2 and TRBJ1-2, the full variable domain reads EPEVTQTPSHQVTQMGQEVILRCVPISNHLYFYWYRQILGQKVEFLVSFYNNEISEKSEIFDDQFSVERPDGSNFTLKIRSTKLEDSAMYFCASSERLGPNYGYTFGSGTRLTVV.

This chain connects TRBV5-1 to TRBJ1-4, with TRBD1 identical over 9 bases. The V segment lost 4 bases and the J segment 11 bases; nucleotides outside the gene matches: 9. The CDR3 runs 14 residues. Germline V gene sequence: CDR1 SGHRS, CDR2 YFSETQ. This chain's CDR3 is CASSPGQGVWKLFF. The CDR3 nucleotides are TGCGCCAGCAGCCCGGGACAGGGTGTTTGGAAACTGTTTTTT.

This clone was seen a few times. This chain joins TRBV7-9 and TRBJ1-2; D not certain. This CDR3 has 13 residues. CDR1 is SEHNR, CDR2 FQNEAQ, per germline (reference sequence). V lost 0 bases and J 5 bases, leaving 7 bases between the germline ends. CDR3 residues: CASSLAEQYGYTF. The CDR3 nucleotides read TGTGCCAGCAGCTTAGCGGAACAGTATGGCTACACCTTC.

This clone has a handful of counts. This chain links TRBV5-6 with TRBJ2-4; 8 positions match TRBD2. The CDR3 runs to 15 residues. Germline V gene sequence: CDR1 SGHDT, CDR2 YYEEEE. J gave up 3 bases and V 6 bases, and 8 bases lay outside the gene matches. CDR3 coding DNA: TGTGCCAGCAACCCTAGCGGGTTGGGCAAAAACATTCAGTACTTC. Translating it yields CASNPSGLGKNIQYF.

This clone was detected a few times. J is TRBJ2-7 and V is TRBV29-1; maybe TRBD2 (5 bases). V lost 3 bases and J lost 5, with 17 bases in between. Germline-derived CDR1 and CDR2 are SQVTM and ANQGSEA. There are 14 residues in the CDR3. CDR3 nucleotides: TGCAGCGTTGAGCTGCGCAGCCCAGCGGACGAGCAGTACTTC. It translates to CSVELRSPADEQYF.